This T cell receptor (beta chain) comes out of a study of blood T cell repertoires in COVID-19. Overall study context: Spain, Italy and the United States supplied samples that represented acute and convalescent COVID-19.

Methods used by the authors: Nucleated cell number was recorded as an estimate derived from reference gene primer amplification. The assay was immunoSEQ multiplex PCR, and TCRdb's table has in-frame clones only and misses some. The V and J calls and clone size were taken over from that table, and D and trimming were inferred from the DNA. The profile covers roughly 290,000 clones, with about 82% appearing a single time and over 3.5% taken by the ten largest. The ends lost 3 bases at V and 6 bases at J; junction bases unmatched: 13. Germline-derived CDR1 and CDR2 are KGHSH and LQKENI. The CDR3 runs to 17 residues.

The clonotype originates from a woman in her forties or fifties with active or convalescent COVID-19. The specimen was peripheral blood. The rearrangement uses TRBV18 and TRBJ1-2; 10 bases agree with TRBD1. As DNA, the CDR3 is TGTGCCAGCTCACCCATGACAGGGGGCGCCGAATATCATGGCTACACCTTC. Amino acid sequence: CASSPMTGGAEYHGYTF.